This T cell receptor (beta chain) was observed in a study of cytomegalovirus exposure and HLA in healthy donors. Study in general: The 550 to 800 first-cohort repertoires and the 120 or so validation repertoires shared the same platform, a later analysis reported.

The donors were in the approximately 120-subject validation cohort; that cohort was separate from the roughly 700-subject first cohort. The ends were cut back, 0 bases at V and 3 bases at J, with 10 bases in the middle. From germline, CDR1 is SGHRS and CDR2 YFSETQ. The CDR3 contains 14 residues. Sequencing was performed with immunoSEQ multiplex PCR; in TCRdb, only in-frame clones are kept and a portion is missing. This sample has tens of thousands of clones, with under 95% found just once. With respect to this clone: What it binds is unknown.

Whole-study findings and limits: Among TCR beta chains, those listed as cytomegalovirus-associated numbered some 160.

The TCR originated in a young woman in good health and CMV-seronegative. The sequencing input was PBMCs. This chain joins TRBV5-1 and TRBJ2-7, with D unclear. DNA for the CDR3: TGCGCCAGCAGCTTGGCAGGTCCTCACTACGAGCAGTACTTC. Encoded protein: CASSLAGPHYEQYF.